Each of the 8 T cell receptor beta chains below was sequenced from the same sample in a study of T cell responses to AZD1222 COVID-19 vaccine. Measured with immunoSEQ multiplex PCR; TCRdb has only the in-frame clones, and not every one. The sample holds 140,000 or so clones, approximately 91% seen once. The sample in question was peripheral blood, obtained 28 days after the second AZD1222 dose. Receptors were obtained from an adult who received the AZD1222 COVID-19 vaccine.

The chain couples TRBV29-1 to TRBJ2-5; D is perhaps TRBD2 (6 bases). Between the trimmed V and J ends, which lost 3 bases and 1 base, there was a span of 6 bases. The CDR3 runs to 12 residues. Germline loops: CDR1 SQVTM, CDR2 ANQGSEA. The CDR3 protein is CSVEEGQETQYF. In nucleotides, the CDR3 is TGCAGCGTTGAGGAGGGCCAAGAGACCCAGTACTTC.

The CDR3 region is CASSPREVGTYGYTF. The DNA for the CDR3 is TGTGCCAGTAGTCCGCGAGAGGTGGGGACCTATGGCTACACCTTC. This rearrangement joins TRBV19 to TRBJ1-2; the D gene is possibly TRBD1 (5 bases). There are 15 residues in the CDR3. The V gene lost 5 bases and the J gene lost 4 bases, with 17 bases spanning the gap. Germline V gene data show CDR1 as LNHDA and CDR2 as SQIVND (reference sequence).

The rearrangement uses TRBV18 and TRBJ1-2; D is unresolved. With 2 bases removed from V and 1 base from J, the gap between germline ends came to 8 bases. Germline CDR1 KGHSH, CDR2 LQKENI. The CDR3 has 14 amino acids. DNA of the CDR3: TGTGCCAGCTCACCAGACACCATTAACTATGGCTACACCTTC. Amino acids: CASSPDTINYGYTF.

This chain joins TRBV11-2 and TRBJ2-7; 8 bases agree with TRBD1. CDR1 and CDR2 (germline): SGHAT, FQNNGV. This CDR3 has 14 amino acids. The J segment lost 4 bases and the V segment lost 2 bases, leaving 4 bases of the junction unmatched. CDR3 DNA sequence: TGTGCCAGCAGCTTATCCAACAGGGGGTACGAGCAGTACTTC. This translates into CASSLSNRGYEQYF.

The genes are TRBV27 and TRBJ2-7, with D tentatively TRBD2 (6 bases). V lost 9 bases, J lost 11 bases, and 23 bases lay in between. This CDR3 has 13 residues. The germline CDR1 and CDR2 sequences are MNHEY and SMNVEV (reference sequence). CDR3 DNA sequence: TGTGCCAGTAGTCCGGGGACTCGTTCCATGAAGTACTTC. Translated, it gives CASSPGTRSMKYF.

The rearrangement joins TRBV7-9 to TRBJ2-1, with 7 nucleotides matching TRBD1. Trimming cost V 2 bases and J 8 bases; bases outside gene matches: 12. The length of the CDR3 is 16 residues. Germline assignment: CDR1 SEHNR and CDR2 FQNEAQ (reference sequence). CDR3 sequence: CASSLWMGSTGDEQFF. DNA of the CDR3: TGTGCCAGCAGCTTATGGATGGGCAGTACAGGGGATGAGCAGTTCTTC. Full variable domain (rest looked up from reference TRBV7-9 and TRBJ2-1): DTGVSQNPRHKITKRGQNVTFRCDPISEHNRLYWYRQTLGQGPEFLTYFQNEAQLEKSRLLSDRFSAERPKGSFSTLEIQRTEQGDSAMYLCASSLWMGSTGDEQFFGPGTRLTVL.

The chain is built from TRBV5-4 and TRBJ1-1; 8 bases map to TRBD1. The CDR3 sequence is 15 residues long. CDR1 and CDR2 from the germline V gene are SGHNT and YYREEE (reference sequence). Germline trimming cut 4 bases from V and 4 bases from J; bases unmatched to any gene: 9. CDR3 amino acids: CASSELTGVRTEAFF. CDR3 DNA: TGTGCCAGCAGCGAGCTGACAGGGGTCCGCACTGAAGCTTTCTTT.

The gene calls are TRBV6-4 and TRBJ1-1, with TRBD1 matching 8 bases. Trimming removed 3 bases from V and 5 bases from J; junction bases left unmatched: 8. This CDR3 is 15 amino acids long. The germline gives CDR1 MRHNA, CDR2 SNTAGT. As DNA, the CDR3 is TGTGCCAGCAGTGAGACAGGGGAGGTGTATACTGAAGCTTTCTTT. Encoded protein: CASSETGEVYTEAFF.